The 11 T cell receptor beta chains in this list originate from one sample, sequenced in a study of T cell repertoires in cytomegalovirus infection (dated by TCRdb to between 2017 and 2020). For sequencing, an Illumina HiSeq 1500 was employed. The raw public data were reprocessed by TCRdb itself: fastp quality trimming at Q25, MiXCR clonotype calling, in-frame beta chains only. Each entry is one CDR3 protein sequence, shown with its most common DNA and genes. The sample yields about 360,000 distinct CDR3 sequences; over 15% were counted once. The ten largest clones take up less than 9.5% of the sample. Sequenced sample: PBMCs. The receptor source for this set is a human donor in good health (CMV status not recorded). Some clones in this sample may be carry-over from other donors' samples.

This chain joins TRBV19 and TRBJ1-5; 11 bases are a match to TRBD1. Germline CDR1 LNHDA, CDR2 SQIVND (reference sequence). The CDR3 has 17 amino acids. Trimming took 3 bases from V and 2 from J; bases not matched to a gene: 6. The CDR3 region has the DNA TGTGCCAGTAGTATCTTCCGGACAGGGGGCGGCAATCAGCCCCAGCATTTT. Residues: CASSIFRTGGGNQPQHF.

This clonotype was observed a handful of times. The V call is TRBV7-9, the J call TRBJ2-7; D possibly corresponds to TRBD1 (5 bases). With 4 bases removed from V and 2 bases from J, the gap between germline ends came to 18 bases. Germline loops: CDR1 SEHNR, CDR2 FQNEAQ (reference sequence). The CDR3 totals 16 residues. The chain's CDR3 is CASSSPRAPSPYEQYF. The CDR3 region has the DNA TGTGCCAGCAGCTCGCCCAGGGCTCCTTCACCCTACGAGCAGTACTTC.

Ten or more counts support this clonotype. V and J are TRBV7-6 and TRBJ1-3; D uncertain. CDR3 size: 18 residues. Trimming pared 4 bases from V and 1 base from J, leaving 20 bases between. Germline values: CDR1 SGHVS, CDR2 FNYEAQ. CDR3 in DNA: TGTGCCAGCAGCTCGTGGTCGGCCTCCGAGGCGTCTGGAAACACCATATATTTT. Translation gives CASSSWSASEASGNTIYF.

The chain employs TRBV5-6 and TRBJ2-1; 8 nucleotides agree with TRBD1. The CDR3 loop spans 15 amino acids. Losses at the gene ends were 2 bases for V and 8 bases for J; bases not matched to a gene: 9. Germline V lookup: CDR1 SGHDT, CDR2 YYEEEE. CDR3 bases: TGTGCCAGCAGCTTACCCAGGGGGCGTCTGGATGAGCAGTTCTTC. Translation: CASSLPRGRLDEQFF.

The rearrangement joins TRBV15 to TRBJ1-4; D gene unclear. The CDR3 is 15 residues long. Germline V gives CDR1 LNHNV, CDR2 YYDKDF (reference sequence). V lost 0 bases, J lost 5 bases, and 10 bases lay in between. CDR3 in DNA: TGTGCCACCAGCAGAGACCCCGGCCCAAATGAAAAACTGTTTTTT. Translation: CATSRDPGPNEKLFF.

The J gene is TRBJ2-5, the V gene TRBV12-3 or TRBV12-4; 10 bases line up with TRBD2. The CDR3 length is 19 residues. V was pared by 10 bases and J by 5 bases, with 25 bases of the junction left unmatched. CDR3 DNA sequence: TGTGCCACCTCACCTAGCGGGGGAGGCCCGGGCAACGTTTCGGAGACCCAGTACTTC. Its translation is CATSPSGGGPGNVSETQYF.

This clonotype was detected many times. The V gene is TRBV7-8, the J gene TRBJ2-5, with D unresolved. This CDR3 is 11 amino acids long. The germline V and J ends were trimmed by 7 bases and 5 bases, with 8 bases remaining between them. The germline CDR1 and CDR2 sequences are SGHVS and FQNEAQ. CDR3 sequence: CASKKWETQYF. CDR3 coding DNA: TGTGCCAGCAAAAAGTGGGAGACCCAGTACTTC.

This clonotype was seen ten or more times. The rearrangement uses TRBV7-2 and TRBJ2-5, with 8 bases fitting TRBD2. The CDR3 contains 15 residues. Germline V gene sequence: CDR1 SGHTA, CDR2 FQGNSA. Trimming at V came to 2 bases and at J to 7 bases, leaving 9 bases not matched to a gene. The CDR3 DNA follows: TGTGCCAGCAGCTTATCGGGGGGGCCCCAGGGGACCCAGTACTTC. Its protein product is CASSLSGGPQGTQYF.

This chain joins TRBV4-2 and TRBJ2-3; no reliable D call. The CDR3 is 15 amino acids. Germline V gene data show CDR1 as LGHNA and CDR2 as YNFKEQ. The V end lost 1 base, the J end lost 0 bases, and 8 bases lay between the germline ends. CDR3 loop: CASSQARRSTDTQYF. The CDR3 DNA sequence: TGTGCCAGCAGCCAAGCCCGTCGGAGCACAGATACGCAGTATTTT.

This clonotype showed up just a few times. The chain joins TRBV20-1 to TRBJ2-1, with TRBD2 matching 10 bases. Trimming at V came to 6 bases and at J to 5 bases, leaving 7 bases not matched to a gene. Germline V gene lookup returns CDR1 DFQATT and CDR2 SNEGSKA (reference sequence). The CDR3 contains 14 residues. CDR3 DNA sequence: TGCAGTGCATATGGACTAGCGGAGAACAATGAGCAGTTCTTC. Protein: CSAYGLAENNEQFF.

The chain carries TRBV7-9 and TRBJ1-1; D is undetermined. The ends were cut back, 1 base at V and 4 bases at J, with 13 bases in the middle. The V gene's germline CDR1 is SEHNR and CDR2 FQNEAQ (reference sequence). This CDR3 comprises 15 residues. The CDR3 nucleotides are TGTGCCAGCAGCTTAGGTTTCCATGAGGGCACTGAAGCTTTCTTT. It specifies CASSLGFHEGTEAFF.